The clone carrying this T cell receptor beta chain has just one count. Its antigen is unidentified. Only in-frame clones appear in the TCRdb table, and some are missing; sequencing was by immunoSEQ multiplex PCR. Of around 20,000 clones detected, about 91% appear once; the ten largest clones hold around 8%. The data originate from a study of T cells in localized non-small cell lung cancer. Study-level findings and limits: Clonality peaked in uninvolved adjacent lung rather than tumor.

Per germline, CDR1 SSHAT and CDR2 FNYEAQ (reference sequence). The CDR3 covers 14 residues. The clonotype originates from a man aged 35-75 years with stage I lung adenocarcinoma. The chain links TRBV7-7 to TRBJ2-7, with D tentatively TRBD2 (6 bases). The sequencing here drew on peripheral blood, taken before any cancer treatment. The CDR3 here is CTSSLSGPPDEQYF. In DNA, the CDR3 is TGTACTAGCAGTTTAAGCGGCCCTCCTGACGAGCAGTACTTC.